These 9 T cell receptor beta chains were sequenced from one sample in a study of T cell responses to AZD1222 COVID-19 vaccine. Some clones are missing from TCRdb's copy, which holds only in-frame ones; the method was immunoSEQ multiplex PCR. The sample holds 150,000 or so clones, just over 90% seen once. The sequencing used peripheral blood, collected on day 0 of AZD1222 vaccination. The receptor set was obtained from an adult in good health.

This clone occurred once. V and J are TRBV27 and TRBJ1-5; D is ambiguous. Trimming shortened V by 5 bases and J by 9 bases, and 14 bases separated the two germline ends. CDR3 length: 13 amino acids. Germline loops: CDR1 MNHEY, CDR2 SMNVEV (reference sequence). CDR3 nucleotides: TGTGCCAGCAGTAGGGTCCCCACCTGGCCCCAGCATTTT. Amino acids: CASSRVPTWPQHF.

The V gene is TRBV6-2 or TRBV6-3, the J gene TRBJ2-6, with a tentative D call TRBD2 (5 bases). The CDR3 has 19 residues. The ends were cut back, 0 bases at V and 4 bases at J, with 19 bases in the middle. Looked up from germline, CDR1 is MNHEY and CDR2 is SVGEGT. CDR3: CASSYSPASPYGGANVLTF. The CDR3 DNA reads TGTGCCAGCAGTTACTCTCCGGCTAGCCCCTATGGAGGGGCCAACGTCCTGACTTTC.

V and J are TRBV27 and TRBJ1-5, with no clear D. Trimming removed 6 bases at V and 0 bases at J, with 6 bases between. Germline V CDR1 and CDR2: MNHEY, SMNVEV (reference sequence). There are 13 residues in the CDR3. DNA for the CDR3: TGTGCCAGCAGGTTCCTTAGCAATCAGCCCCAGCATTTT. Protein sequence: CASRFLSNQPQHF.

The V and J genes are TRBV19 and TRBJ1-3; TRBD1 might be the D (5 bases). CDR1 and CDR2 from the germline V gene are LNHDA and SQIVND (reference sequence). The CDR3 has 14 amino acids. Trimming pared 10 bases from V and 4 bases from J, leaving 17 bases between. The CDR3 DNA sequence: TGTGCCACCTATGCCAGGGCCGCCGGAAACACCATATATTTT. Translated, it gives CATYARAAGNTIYF.

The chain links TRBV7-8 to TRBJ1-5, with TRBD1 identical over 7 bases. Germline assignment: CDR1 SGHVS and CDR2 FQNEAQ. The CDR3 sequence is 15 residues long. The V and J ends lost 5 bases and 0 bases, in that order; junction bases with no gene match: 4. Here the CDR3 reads CASSPTGRSNQPQHF. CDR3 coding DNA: TGTGCCAGCAGCCCGACAGGGCGTAGCAATCAGCCCCAGCATTTT.

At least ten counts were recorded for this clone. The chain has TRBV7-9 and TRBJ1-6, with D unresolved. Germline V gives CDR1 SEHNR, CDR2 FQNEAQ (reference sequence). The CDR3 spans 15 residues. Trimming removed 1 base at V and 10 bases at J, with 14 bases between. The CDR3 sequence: CASSLGVPSDSPLHF. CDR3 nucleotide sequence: TGTGCCAGCAGCTTAGGAGTCCCATCCGACTCACCCCTCCACTTT.

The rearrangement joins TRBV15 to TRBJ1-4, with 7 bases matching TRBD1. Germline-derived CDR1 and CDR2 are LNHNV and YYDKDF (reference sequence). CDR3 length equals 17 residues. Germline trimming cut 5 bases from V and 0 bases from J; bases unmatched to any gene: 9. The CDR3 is CATSERGGQATNEKLFF. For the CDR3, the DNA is TGTGCCACCAGCGAAAGAGGTGGACAGGCAACTAATGAAAAACTGTTTTTT.

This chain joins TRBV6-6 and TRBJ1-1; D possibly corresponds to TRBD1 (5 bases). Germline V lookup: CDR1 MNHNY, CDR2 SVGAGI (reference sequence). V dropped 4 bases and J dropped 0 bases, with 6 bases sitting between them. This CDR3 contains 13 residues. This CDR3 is CASSSRVNTEAFF. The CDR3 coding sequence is TGTGCCAGCAGTTCCAGGGTGAACACTGAAGCTTTCTTT.

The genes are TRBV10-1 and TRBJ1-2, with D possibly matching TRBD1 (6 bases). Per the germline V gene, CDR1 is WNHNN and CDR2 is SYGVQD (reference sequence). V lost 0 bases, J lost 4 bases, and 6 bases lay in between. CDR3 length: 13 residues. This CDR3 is CASSESTGYGYTF. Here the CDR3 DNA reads TGCGCCAGCAGTGAGTCGACAGGCTATGGCTACACCTTC.